What follows are 32 T cell receptor beta chains derived from one specimen sequenced in a study of graft-versus-host responses after intestinal transplantation. The data were produced by immunoSEQ multiplex PCR, yet TCRdb's version contains in-frame clones alone and is incomplete. This table holds over 65,000 clones, approximately 90% found once. These receptors have no known antigen. Sequences were derived from unstimulated CD8+ T cells sorted from spleen or lymph node cells, sampled before transplant. The origin of the receptors is a human donor who was the organ donor for an intestinal transplant.

This chain connects TRBV2 to TRBJ1-6; possibly TRBD1 for D (5 bases). The CDR3 runs 14 residues. Germline CDR1 is SNHLY and CDR2 is FYNNEI. V was cut by 6 bases and J by 4 bases, with 10 bases left in between. CDR3 loop: CASRWDSYNSPLHF. The DNA for the CDR3 is TGTGCCAGCAGGTGGGACTCTTATAATTCACCCCTCCACTTT.

The V gene is TRBV5-1, the J gene TRBJ1-5; D is unclear. This CDR3 contains 14 residues. The germline V gene encodes CDR1 SGHRS and CDR2 YFSETQ. V shed 0 bases and J shed 1 base, with 5 bases lying between them. The DNA of the CDR3 is TGCGCCAGCAGCTTGGGATGGAGCAATCAGCCCCAGCATTTT. Translation gives CASSLGWSNQPQHF. The full variable domain, its missing parts supplied by reference TRBV5-1 and TRBJ1-5, is KAGVTQTPRYLIKTRGQQVTLSCSPISGHRSVSWYQQTPGQGLQFLFEYFSETQRNKGNFPGRFSGRQFSNSRSEMNVSTLELGDSALYLCASSLGWSNQPQHFGDGTRLSIL.

This chain uses TRBV25-1 with TRBJ2-7; 10 bases align to TRBD2. The V gene's germline CDR1 is MGHDK and CDR2 SYGVNS. The trim removed 4 bases at V and 2 bases at J, leaving 2 bases unmatched. The CDR3 covers 14 residues. Here the CDR3 reads CASSASGRAYEQYF. For the CDR3, the DNA is TGTGCCAGCAGTGCCAGCGGGAGGGCCTACGAGCAGTACTTC.

Comment on this clone: The junction shows a germline mismatch at one end, possibly a read error. This chain connects TRBV4-2 to TRBJ1-1, with a weak D call TRBD1 (6 bases). This CDR3 is built from 16 residues. In germline, CDR1 is LGHNA, CDR2 YNFKEQ. As DNA, the CDR3 is TGTGCCAACAGCTATCAGGCAGGGGATATGAACACTGAAGCTTTCTTT. This encodes CANSYQAGDMNTEAFF.

This clone showed up just once. This sequence joins TRBV9 and TRBJ2-1; 11 positions agree with TRBD1. The germline gives CDR1 SGDLS, CDR2 YYNGEE. The CDR3 has 16 residues. Losses at the gene ends were 4 bases for V and 8 bases for J; bases not matched to a gene: 11. Here the CDR3 DNA reads TGTGCCAGCAGCTATTCCCGGGACAGGGGGTTTCATGAGCAGTTCTTC. It is translated as CASSYSRDRGFHEQFF.

This chain uses TRBV2 with TRBJ2-1, with D uncertain. The V gene's germline CDR1 is SNHLY and CDR2 FYNNEI. V was shortened by 10 bases and J by 14 bases, with 12 bases between the two germline ends. CDR3 length: 9 amino acids. The DNA of the CDR3 is TGTGCCACCAACCCTCCGAAGTTCTTC. Its protein is CATNPPKFF.

This rearrangement joins TRBV19 to TRBJ1-1; 8 bases map to TRBD1. This CDR3 spans 14 amino acids. The junction had 1 base not matched to a gene; V was cut back by 3 bases and J by 1 base. Germline V gene lookup returns CDR1 LNHDA and CDR2 SQIVND (reference sequence). The CDR3 spells CASSIGQGNTEAFF. DNA for the CDR3: TGTGCCAGTAGTATTGGACAGGGGAACACTGAAGCTTTCTTT.

Only one count was recorded for this clone. The genes are TRBV2 and TRBJ1-2; D is undetermined. The V end lost 3 bases, the J end lost 0 bases, and 11 bases lay between the germline ends. Germline V gene sequence: CDR1 SNHLY, CDR2 FYNNEI. This CDR3 comprises 15 residues. CDR3: CASSESAPANYGYTF. The CDR3 nucleotides read TGTGCCAGCAGTGAGTCGGCGCCGGCTAACTATGGCTACACCTTC.

The table lists this clone with a few counts. Germline and junction disagree at one end, which may indicate a read error. This chain links TRBV10-3 with TRBJ1-2; D remains ambiguous. The CDR3 totals 14 residues. From germline, CDR1 is ENHRY and CDR2 SYGVKD. CDR3 sequence reads: CASSYSSNKEGYTF. The CDR3 nucleotides are TGTGCCAGCAGTTACTCTTCCAACAAGGAAGGCTACACCTTC.

This clone was observed a handful of times. The V and J genes are TRBV4-1 and TRBJ2-7; D gene uncertain. Trimming took 1 base from V and 5 from J, leaving 12 bases between them. The CDR3 is made up of 14 amino acids. Germline CDR1 reads MGHRA; CDR2 reads YSYEKL. The CDR3 sequence is CASSQVPGSDEQYF. The CDR3 DNA is TGCGCCAGCAGCCAAGTACCAGGCAGTGACGAGCAGTACTTC.

The chain is built from TRBV9 and TRBJ1-4; weak D call: TRBD1 (6 bases). Germline CDR1 SGDLS, CDR2 YYNGEE. This CDR3 region has 16 residues. V was trimmed by 0 bases and J by 2 bases, leaving 11 bases between them. CDR3 protein: CASSVDWGRTNEKLFF. DNA for the CDR3: TGTGCCAGCAGCGTAGATTGGGGGCGGACTAATGAAAAACTGTTTTTT.

The chain combines TRBV7-3 with TRBJ2-1; 12 nucleotides match TRBD2. J lost 5 bases, V lost 4 bases, and 3 bases had no gene match. Per the germline V gene, CDR1 is SGHTA and CDR2 is FQGTGA. The CDR3 consists of 15 residues. The CDR3 DNA reads TGTGCCAGCAGCTCTGGACTAGCGGGGCACAATGAGCAGTTCTTC. It translates to CASSSGLAGHNEQFF.

This clone has a single count. The CDR3 region has the DNA TGCGCCAGCAGCCAAGTCTTAAGTTACGAGCAGTACTTC. This encodes CASSQVLSYEQYF. V is TRBV4-1 and J is TRBJ2-5; D is undetermined. Near its end, the DNA agrees better with TRBJ2-7, so the J call may be wrong. Germline V gene data show CDR1 as MGHRA and CDR2 as YSYEKL. The CDR3 loop spans 13 amino acids.

This clone has only one observation. The genes are TRBV7-2 and TRBJ2-7; tentative D call: TRBD1 (5 bases). Trimming cost V 3 bases and J 2 bases, with 8 bases left between them. This CDR3 is built from 13 residues. Germline assignment: CDR1 SGHTA and CDR2 FQGNSA. The CDR3 DNA reads TGTGCCAGCAGCTTGGGGCGGCCCTACGAGCAGTACTTC. It is translated as CASSLGRPYEQYF.

V gene TRBV7-9 combines with J gene TRBJ1-2; TRBD1 aligns across 10 bases. In germline, CDR1 is SEHNR, CDR2 FQNEAQ (reference sequence). V trimming: 3 bases; J trimming: 6 bases; junction bases outside the gene matches: 4. The CDR3 extends over 14 amino acids. The CDR3 nucleotides read TGTGCCAGCAGCTTCGGACAGGGGGGAGATGGCTACACCTTC. Encoded protein: CASSFGQGGDGYTF. The variable domain in full, completed from reference TRBV7-9 and TRBJ1-2, reads DTGVSQNPRHKITKRGQNVTFRCDPISEHNRLYWYRQTLGQGPEFLTYFQNEAQLEKSRLLSDRFSAERPKGSFSTLEIQRTEQGDSAMYLCASSFGQGGDGYTFGSGTRLTVV.

CDR3 amino acids: CASSPTGGVYGYTF. CDR3 DNA: TGTGCCAGTAGTCCCACAGGGGGAGTCTATGGCTACACCTTC. This chain uses TRBV19 with TRBJ1-2; 8 nucleotides line up with TRBD1. V dropped 5 bases and J dropped 4; count of bases not matched to a gene: 6. This CDR3 is 14 amino acids long. Germline V gives CDR1 LNHDA, CDR2 SQIVND (reference sequence).

As DNA, the CDR3 is TGTGCCAGCAGTACTCCTAGCGGGGTCTACAATGAGCAGTTCTTC. Its translation is CASSTPSGVYNEQFF. This chain links TRBV25-1 with TRBJ2-1, with TRBD2 matching over 9 bases. Losses at the gene ends were 5 bases for V and 3 bases for J; bases not matched to a gene: 5. Germline V gene sequence: CDR1 MGHDK, CDR2 SYGVNS. This CDR3 contains 15 residues.

The chain combines TRBV6-5 with TRBJ1-5, with a tentative D call TRBD1 (6 bases). Trimming cost V 6 bases and J 5 bases, with 11 bases left between them. CDR1 is MNHEY and CDR2 is SVGAGI in the germline V gene. The CDR3 contains 13 residues. For the CDR3, the DNA is TGTGCCAGCAGGTACAGGGTGGATCAGCCCCAGCATTTT. Its translation: CASRYRVDQPQHF.

The chain joins TRBV2 to TRBJ2-1; TRBD2 agrees at 13 bases. J was trimmed by 5 bases and V by 0 bases; bases with no gene match: 7. From germline, CDR1 is SNHLY and CDR2 FYNNEI. The CDR3 contains 18 residues. The chain's CDR3 is CASSEAPLLAGGHNEQFF. In nucleotides, the CDR3 is TGTGCCAGCAGTGAAGCCCCCCTACTAGCGGGGGGGCACAATGAGCAGTTCTTC.

V usage is TRBV18 and J usage is TRBJ2-3; 8 nucleotides match TRBD2. This CDR3 region has 17 residues. Germline loops: CDR1 KGHSH, CDR2 LQKENI. V was pared by 0 bases and J by 1 base, with 6 bases of the junction left unmatched. The chain's CDR3 is CASSPPRMGLGTDTQYF. As DNA, the CDR3 is TGTGCCAGCTCACCACCGCGCATGGGACTAGGCACAGATACGCAGTATTTT. Full variable domain (remainder filled in from reference TRBV18 and TRBJ2-3): NAGVMQNPRHLVRRRGQEARLRCSPMKGHSHVYWYRQLPEEGLKFMVYLQKENIIDESGMPKERFSAEFPKEGPSILRIQQVVRGDSAAYFCASSPPRMGLGTDTQYFGPGTRLTVL.

CDR3 residues: CASRGGTKNIQYF. The CDR3 coding sequence is TGCGCCAGCAGGGGGGGAACCAAAAACATTCAGTACTTC. The chain employs TRBV10-2 and TRBJ2-4; D might be TRBD2 (6 bases). V was trimmed by 6 bases and J by 2 bases, leaving 8 bases between them. This CDR3 is built from 13 residues. Germline CDR1 WSHSY, CDR2 SAAADI.

The chain carries TRBV19 and TRBJ2-5; D unclear. The J call may be incorrect, as the DNA end agrees better with TRBJ2-7. The CDR3 spans 13 residues. Looked up from germline, CDR1 is LNHDA and CDR2 is SQIVND (reference sequence). CDR3 sequence: CASSFAQTYEQYF. CDR3 coding DNA: TGTGCCAGTAGTTTCGCTCAAACCTACGAGCAGTACTTC.

This chain links TRBV9 with TRBJ1-5; perhaps TRBD1 as D (6 bases). Trimming took off 3 bases at V and 5 bases at J, with 15 bases between the two ends. Germline CDR1 is SGDLS and CDR2 is YYNGEE. The CDR3 loop spans 15 amino acids. The CDR3 nucleotides read TGTGCCAGCAGCGCCGGGGGGCCACCTGATCAGCCCCAGCATTTT. It yields the protein CASSAGGPPDQPQHF.

This CDR3 reads CASSTVVRSHKGRANVLTF. CDR3 in DNA: TGCGCCAGCAGTACGGTCGTAAGATCGCACAAAGGTCGGGCCAACGTCCTGACTTTC. The chain carries TRBV10-1 and TRBJ2-6; D is unclear. Trimming took 5 bases from V and 5 from J, leaving 25 bases between them. The germline gives CDR1 WNHNN, CDR2 SYGVQD (reference sequence). The CDR3 contains 19 residues.

The chain joins TRBV9 to TRBJ2-7; 9 bases map to TRBD2. This CDR3 is built from 15 residues. Germline lookup yields CDR1 SGDLS and CDR2 YYNGEE. Trimming took 3 bases from V and 7 from J; bases not matched to a gene: 11. The CDR3 region has the DNA TGTGCCAGCAGCGCGCGCCTAGCGGGACTTGAAGAGCAGTACTTC. It encodes CASSARLAGLEEQYF.

CDR3 protein: CASSDSSSGRIDEQFF. The CDR3 DNA follows: TGTGCCAGCAGTGACTCGTCTAGCGGGAGGATAGATGAGCAGTTCTTC. This chain joins TRBV6-4 and TRBJ2-1; 11 nucleotides match TRBD2. The junction had 6 bases not matched to a gene; V was cut back by 0 bases and J by 8 bases. Germline assignment: CDR1 MRHNA and CDR2 SNTAGT. CDR3 length: 16 amino acids.

This clone was recorded once. The chain carries TRBV6-1 and TRBJ1-6; maybe TRBD1 (5 bases). Germline loops: CDR1 MNHNS, CDR2 SASEGT. Deletions cut 8 bases from V and 8 bases from J, with 16 bases between. This CDR3 is 14 amino acids long. This chain's CDR3 is CASLGGAWHSPLHF. CDR3 nucleotides: TGTGCCAGCTTGGGAGGGGCTTGGCATTCACCCCTCCACTTT.

As for this clone: The junction departs from the called germline gene at one end, perhaps through a read error. The chain carries TRBV5-1 and TRBJ2-7; perhaps D is TRBD1 or TRBD2 (5 bases each). From germline, CDR1 is SGHRS and CDR2 YFSETQ. The CDR3 runs to 13 residues. CDR3 amino acids: CASRLGPNYEQYF. DNA for the CDR3: TGCGCCAGCAGATTGGGACCGAATTACGAGCAGTACTTC.

The chain combines TRBV2 with TRBJ1-4; 9 bases agree with TRBD1. Trimming at V came to 6 bases and at J to 5 bases, leaving 7 bases not matched to a gene. The V gene's germline CDR1 is SNHLY and CDR2 FYNNEI. The length of the CDR3 is 15 residues. The CDR3 DNA reads as TGTGCCAGCAGAGCCGGGACAGGGAGGAATGAAAAACTGTTTTTT. It translates to CASRAGTGRNEKLFF.

This CDR3 is CASSSPQLGRFADTQYF. In DNA form, the CDR3 reads TGTGCCAGCAGCTCACCCCAACTAGGAAGATTTGCAGATACGCAGTATTTT. This chain uses TRBV7-9 with TRBJ2-3, with a tentative D call TRBD2 (5 bases). Germline CDR1 reads SEHNR; CDR2 reads FQNEAQ (reference sequence). The CDR3 covers 17 residues. Trimming took off 4 bases at V and 4 bases at J, with 21 bases between the two ends. Full variable domain (outside the CDR3, taken from reference TRBV7-9 and TRBJ2-3): DTGVSQNPRHKITKRGQNVTFRCDPISEHNRLYWYRQTLGQGPEFLTYFQNEAQLEKSRLLSDRFSAERPKGSFSTLEIQRTEQGDSAMYLCASSSPQLGRFADTQYFGPGTRLTVL.

V and J are TRBV4-1 and TRBJ2-7, with TRBD1 matching over 10 bases. The CDR3 extends over 14 amino acids. Germline assignment: CDR1 MGHRA and CDR2 YSYEKL. With V trimmed by 4 bases and J by 6 bases, 6 bases remained unmatched. CDR3: CASSPGTGVAEQYF. DNA of the CDR3: TGCGCCAGCAGCCCCGGGACAGGGGTGGCCGAGCAGTACTTC.

The rearrangement links TRBV6-5 to TRBJ2-3; D may be TRBD1 (5 bases). The CDR3 contains 13 residues. Germline loops: CDR1 MNHEY, CDR2 SVGAGI. V was cut by 5 bases and J by 4 bases, with 10 bases left in between. The CDR3 region has the DNA TGTGCCAGCAGTCGCAGGGCTGCAGATACGCAGTATTTT. The encoded protein is CASSRRAADTQYF.